This T cell receptor beta chain was profiled in a study of shared clonotypes between healthy human individuals. Points from the study as a whole: Enrolling few donors narrowed the genetic and exposure-history diversity that was represented. Sequencing depth was expected to influence donor clonotype sharing.

With respect to this clone: As yet, its antigen is unknown.

Scientists sequenced DNA from unsorted PBMC on ten immunoSEQ deep assay plates. As processed by the authors: Filtering differed for immunoSEQ, which gave only junction sequences without quality scores. TCRdb keeps only in-frame clones here, not all; method: immunoSEQ multiplex PCR. V and J calls and clone size are copied from that table; D and trimming were computed from the DNA. Of roughly 510,000 clones detected, about 75% appear once; the ten largest clones hold around an eighth. CDR1 is SEHNR and CDR2 is FQNEAQ in the germline V gene (reference sequence). Trimming stripped 0 bases from V and 5 bases from J, with 11 bases between. The CDR3 covers 14 residues.

The sequencing input was PBMCs. The clonotype comes from a woman between 35 and 50 years old in good health. Some clones in this sample may be carry-over from other donors' samples. J is TRBJ2-7 and V is TRBV7-9; perhaps TRBD1 as D (5 bases). The DNA for the CDR3 is TGTGCCAGCAGCTTAGCGCAGGGAAGGGACGAGCAGTACTTC. This sequence encodes CASSLAQGRDEQYF.